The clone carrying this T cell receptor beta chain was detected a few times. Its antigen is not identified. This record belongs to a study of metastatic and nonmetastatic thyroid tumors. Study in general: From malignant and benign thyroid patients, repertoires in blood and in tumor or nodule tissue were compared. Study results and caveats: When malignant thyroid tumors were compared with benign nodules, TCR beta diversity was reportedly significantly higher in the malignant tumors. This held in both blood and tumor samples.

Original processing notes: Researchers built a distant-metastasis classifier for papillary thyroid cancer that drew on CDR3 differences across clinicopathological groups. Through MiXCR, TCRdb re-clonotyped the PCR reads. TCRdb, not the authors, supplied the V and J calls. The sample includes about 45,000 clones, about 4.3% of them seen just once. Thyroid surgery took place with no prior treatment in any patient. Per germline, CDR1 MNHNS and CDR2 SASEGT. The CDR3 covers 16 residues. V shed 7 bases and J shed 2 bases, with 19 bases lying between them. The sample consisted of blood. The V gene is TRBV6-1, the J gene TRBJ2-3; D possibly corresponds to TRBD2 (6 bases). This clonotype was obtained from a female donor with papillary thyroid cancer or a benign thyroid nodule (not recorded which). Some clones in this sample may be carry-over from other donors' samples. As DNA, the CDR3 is TGTGCCAGCAAGGCCTCGGGGCGGGGCCTCACAGATACGCAGTATTTT. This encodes CASKASGRGLTDTQYF.